This T cell receptor (beta chain) was retrieved from a study of low-dose radiotherapy and immunotherapy resistance in tumors. On the study more broadly: The study delivered 0.5 Gy per fraction every 2 weeks to Cohort 1, totaling 6.5 Gy. Oral aspirin at 300 mg was taken daily by patients for four cycles, beginning on cycle 1 day 1.

TRAV- and TRBV-specific primers, spanning alpha and beta chains, primed first-strand cDNA. Using a constant-region primer together with a V-primer adapter, TCRs were subjected to around 20 PCR cycles of amplification. MiXCR was run by TCRdb on the reads, yielding one entry per CDR3 protein. The sample carries over 9,000 distinct CDR3 sequences, 35% to 50% recorded once. All of the donors were given nivolumab, ipilimumab, aspirin, low-dose cyclophosphamide and low-dose radiotherapy as part of RACIN, a single-arm trial. The patients who were eligible all carried advanced solid tumors that lacked tumor-infiltrating lymphocytes, meaning the tumors were TIL-negative. This TCR derives from a human donor with advanced metastatic prostate, ovarian, gallbladder or colorectal cancer (not recorded which). This table probably holds off-target reads from a library built for another chain.

CDR3 sequence: CASSEGLKGQRGYF. CDR3 in DNA: TGTGCCAGCAGTGAAGGGTTAAAGGGACAGCGCGGTTATTTT. The V call is TRBV2, the J call TRBJ2-3; 7 bases match TRBD1. The germline CDR1 and CDR2 sequences are SNHLY and FYNNEI. With V trimmed by 1 base and J by 15 bases, 13 bases remained unmatched. The CDR3 contains 14 residues. The entire variable domain, with the rest obtained from reference TRBV2 and TRBJ2-3, is as follows: EPEVTQTPSHQVTQMGQEVILRCVPISNHLYFYWYRQILGQKVEFLVSFYNNEISEKSEIFDDQFSVERPDGSNFTLKIRSTKLEDSAMYFCASSEGLKGQRGYFGPGTRLTVL.